This is a list of T cell receptor beta chains from one sample in a study of T-cell memory formation after mild COVID-19. TCRdb re-called the 5' RACE reads through MiXCR, storing one row per CDR3 protein. The sample has 75,000 to 90,000 distinct CDR3 sequences; 14% are singletons. The sequenced sample consisted of PBMCs or a T cell subset sorted from them (not recorded which). The receptors stem from an adult woman who had mild COVID-19 (a few samples of this study predate the infection). Cell type and time point are not known. Each CDR3 is given with its conserved first and last residue. The D gene is left open where the match is weak. Clone size appears in some rows only: once, few, many, or a class for an expanded clone.

V gene,J gene,D gene,clone size,CDR3 protein,CDR3 DNA
TRBV13,TRBJ2-4,.,.,CASSLTGEEVKNIQYF,TGTGCCAGCAGCTTAACCGGGGAAGAGGTCAAAAACATTCAGTACTTC
TRBV7-9,TRBJ2-7,.,.,CASSSPPSYEQYF,TGTGCCAGCAGCTCCCCGCCCTCCTACGAGCAGTACTTC
TRBV29-1,TRBJ2-3,TRBD2,.,CSVFSGRGDTQYF,TGCAGCGTATTTAGCGGGAGAGGAGATACGCAGTATTTT
TRBV20-1,TRBJ1-1,TRBD1,few,CSARGQGNGKAFF,TGCAGTGCTAGGGGACAGGGGAATGGAAAAGCTTTCTTT
TRBV7-9,TRBJ1-5,TRBD1,few,CASSFGQGRIQPQHF,TGTGCCAGCAGCTTCGGACAGGGTAGGATTCAGCCCCAGCATTTT
TRBV9,TRBJ2-1,.,few,CASSVEFAPQPYNEQFF,TGTGCCAGCAGCGTAGAATTTGCTCCTCAACCCTACAATGAGCAGTTCTTC
TRBV12-3/TRBV12-4,TRBJ2-7,TRBD2,few,CASSLAPLAGVREQYF,TGTGCCAGCAGTTTAGCCCCACTAGCGGGGGTGCGTGAGCAGTACTTC
TRBV12-3/TRBV12-4,TRBJ2-1,TRBD2,.,CASSPPTSGSYNEQFF,TGTGCCAGCAGTCCGCCTACTAGCGGGAGCTACAATGAGCAGTTCTTC
TRBV5-1,TRBJ2-7,.,many,CASSLVWGPSYEQYF,TGCGCCAGCAGCTTGGTTTGGGGGCCCTCCTACGAGCAGTACTTC
TRBV7-9,TRBJ1-3,.,many,CASSHGSVSLSGNTIYF,TGTGCCAGCAGCCATGGCTCAGTTTCCCTCTCTGGAAACACCATATATTTT
TRBV11-2,TRBJ2-1,.,few,CASSSPWGGGEQFF,TGTGCCAGCAGCTCTCCGTGGGGGGGCGGTGAGCAGTTCTTC
TRBV5-1,TRBJ1-6,.,.,CASSLEGQRNSPLHF,TGCGCCAGCAGCTTGGAGGGACAACGTAATTCACCCCTCCACTTT
TRBV7-6,TRBJ2-7,.,few,CASSLAGGKSYEQYF,TGTGCCAGCAGCTTAGCGGGCGGGAAGAGCTACGAGCAGTACTTC
TRBV9,TRBJ2-5,.,.,CASSAHLNVETQYF,TGTGCCAGCAGCGCCCACCTAAACGTGGAGACCCAGTACTTC
TRBV12-3/TRBV12-4,TRBJ2-1,.,few,CASSPPLGNEQFF,TGTGCCAGCAGTCCGCCCCTGGGCAATGAGCAGTTCTTC
TRBV7-6,TRBJ1-4,.,many,CASSLAWGSGEKLFF,TGTGCCAGCAGCTTAGCGTGGGGGAGCGGTGAAAAACTGTTTTTT
TRBV5-1,TRBJ2-7,.,.,CASSMQFAYEQYF,TGCGCCAGCAGCATGCAATTTGCCTACGAGCAGTACTTC
TRBV7-9,TRBJ1-1,.,.,CASSGALGFLVRTEAFF,TGTGCCAGCAGCGGAGCTCTCGGGTTTTTAGTTCGCACTGAAGCTTTCTTT
TRBV24-1,TRBJ2-1,.,.,CATSDFKSSYNEQFF,TGTGCCACCAGTGATTTCAAGAGCTCCTACAATGAGCAGTTCTTC
TRBV29-1,TRBJ2-5,.,few,CSVVAGSQETQYF,TGCAGCGTTGTGGCAGGGAGCCAAGAGACCCAGTACTTC
TRBV23-1,TRBJ2-1,.,few,CASSPLRSADNEQFF,TGCGCCAGCAGTCCCCTTCGTTCGGCAGACAATGAGCAGTTCTTC
TRBV15,TRBJ2-3,.,.,CATSRDRGTTDTQYF,TGTGCCACCAGCAGAGATCGGGGAACGACAGATACGCAGTATTTT
TRBV4-3,TRBJ2-3,.,.,CASSTRTGSTDTQYF,TGCGCCAGCAGTACCAGGACGGGGAGCACAGATACGCAGTATTTT
TRBV5-1,TRBJ2-1,.,few,CASSSWGGGNNEQFF,TGCGCCAGCAGCTCCTGGGGGGGCGGAAACAATGAGCAGTTCTTC
TRBV12-3/TRBV12-4,TRBJ2-3,TRBD2,.,CASSSLGAGGTDTQYF,TGTGCCAGCAGTTCCCTCGGAGCGGGGGGCACAGATACGCAGTATTTT
TRBV29-1,TRBJ2-7,TRBD2,few,CSVPSAGGHLYEQYF,TGCAGCGTTCCCTCAGCGGGGGGCCATCTCTACGAGCAGTACTTC
TRBV6-5,TRBJ2-5,TRBD1,.,CASSYSSWTGNETRYF,TGTGCCAGCAGTTACTCGAGTTGGACAGGGAACGAGACCCGGTACTTC
TRBV20-1,TRBJ2-7,.,.,CSARDGTPSYEQYF,TGCAGTGCTAGAGACGGGACACCCTCCTACGAGCAGTACTTC
TRBV12-3/TRBV12-4,TRBJ2-1,.,few,CASSSNRARISENNEQFF,TGTGCCAGCAGTTCAAACCGGGCCAGGATCTCCGAAAACAATGAGCAGTTCTTC
TRBV30,TRBJ2-7,TRBD1,.,CACTTGFEQYF,TGTGCCTGTACGACAGGGTTTGAGCAGTACTTC
TRBV27,TRBJ2-7,.,few,CASSLQVEQYF,TGTGCCAGCAGTTTACAGGTCGAGCAGTACTTC
TRBV28,TRBJ1-5,.,.,CASSPRPSHSNQPQHF,TGTGCCAGCAGTCCTCGACCCTCTCATAGCAATCAGCCCCAGCATTTT
TRBV24-1,TRBJ2-1,.,few,CATSVTGFDEQFF,TGTGCCACCAGTGTCACAGGGTTCGATGAGCAGTTCTTC
TRBV5-6,TRBJ2-7,.,few,CASSFGSTTVSYEQYF,TGTGCCAGCAGCTTCGGTAGTACGACCGTTTCCTACGAGCAGTACTTC
TRBV29-1,TRBJ1-1,.,few,CSVDTIGNTEAFF,TGCAGCGTTGACACGATCGGGAACACTGAAGCTTTCTTT
TRBV6-5,TRBJ2-3,TRBD2,.,CASSKRESGLAYSTDTQYF,TGTGCCAGCAGTAAGAGAGAGTCGGGACTAGCATATTCCACAGATACGCAGTATTTT
TRBV9,TRBJ2-2,TRBD2,.,CASSVWTSGHTGELFF,TGTGCCAGCAGCGTCTGGACTAGCGGACACACCGGGGAGCTGTTTTTT
TRBV12-3/TRBV12-4,TRBJ2-5,TRBD1,.,CASSPQGARETQYF,TGTGCCAGCAGTCCCCAGGGGGCACGAGAGACCCAGTACTTC
TRBV5-1,TRBJ2-3,.,.,CASSSDSSTLSTDTQYF,TGCGCCAGCAGCTCGGACAGCTCTACCCTTAGCACAGATACGCAGTATTTT
TRBV29-1,TRBJ2-1,TRBD2,many,CSYLAGAYNEQFF,TGCAGCTACCTAGCGGGAGCCTACAATGAGCAGTTCTTC
TRBV11-3,TRBJ2-5,.,.,CASSLPGPQETQYF,TGTGCCAGCAGCTTGCCGGGACCTCAAGAGACCCAGTACTTC
TRBV9,TRBJ1-2,.,few,CASSTSRGEGYYGYTF,TGTGCCAGCAGCACCTCAAGAGGAGAGGGTTATTATGGCTACACCTTC
TRBV24-1,TRBJ2-1,.,few,CATSDTPVEQFF,TGTGCCACCAGTGATACCCCAGTGGAGCAGTTCTTC
TRBV4-1,TRBJ2-5,.,few,CASSQDGGIPSQETQYF,TGCGCCAGCAGCCAAGATGGGGGAATACCTTCCCAAGAGACCCAGTACTTC
TRBV9,TRBJ2-5,.,.,CASSTTTDLETQYF,TGTGCCAGCAGCACGACTACCGATCTAGAGACCCAGTACTTC
TRBV12-3/TRBV12-4,TRBJ1-2,.,.,CASSLSGEMDYGYTF,TGTGCCAGCAGCTTATCTGGGGAGATGGACTATGGCTACACCTTC
TRBV7-9,TRBJ2-7,.,.,CASGGTPYEQYF,TGTGCCAGCGGGGGGACACCTTACGAGCAGTACTTC
TRBV7-6,TRBJ2-2,.,few,CASSGRRGSNTGELFF,TGTGCCAGCAGCGGCCGGAGGGGGTCGAACACCGGGGAGCTGTTTTTT